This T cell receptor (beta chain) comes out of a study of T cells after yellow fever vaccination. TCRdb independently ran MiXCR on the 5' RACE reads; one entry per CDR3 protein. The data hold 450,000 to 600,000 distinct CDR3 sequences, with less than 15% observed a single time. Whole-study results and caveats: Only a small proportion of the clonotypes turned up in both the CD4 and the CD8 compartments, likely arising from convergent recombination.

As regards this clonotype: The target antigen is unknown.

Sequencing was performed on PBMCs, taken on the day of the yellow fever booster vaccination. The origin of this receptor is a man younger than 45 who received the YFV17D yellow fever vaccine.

For the CDR3, the DNA is TGTGCCAGCAGCCCCGGGGTAAACCAAGAGACCCAGTACTTC. It is translated as CASSPGVNQETQYF. V is TRBV4-2 and J is TRBJ2-5; a weak D match, TRBD2 (5 bases). The CDR3 is 14 residues long. Trimming left V 4 bases short and J 0 bases short, with 9 bases between. Germline CDR1 reads LGHNA; CDR2 reads YNFKEQ.